Below, 18 T cell receptor beta chains from the same sample are listed, as sequenced in a study of OX40 agonist ivuxolimab in advanced cancers. The protocol was immunoSEQ multiplex PCR, while the TCRdb copy is restricted to in-frame clones and leaves out a portion. In the table there are approximately 44,000 clones, approximately 80% of which are singletons. The sample was CD4+ or CD8+ T cells sorted from blood, taken in a trial of the OX40 agonist ivuxolimab. The source is an adult with an advanced solid tumor such as melanoma, head and neck, liver or kidney cancer.

This clone has a handful of counts. This sequence joins TRBV19 and TRBJ1-2, with D possibly matching TRBD1 (6 bases). V lost 1 base, J lost 5 bases, and 8 bases lay in between. From germline, CDR1 is LNHDA and CDR2 SQIVND (reference sequence). The CDR3 extends over 13 amino acids. CDR3 DNA: TGTGCCAGTAGTATAGCCCAGGGGTATGGCTACACCTTC. This sequence encodes CASSIAQGYGYTF.

The chain employs TRBV7-9 and TRBJ2-1; 7 bases are a match to TRBD1. CDR3 length: 16 residues. The germline gives CDR1 SEHNR, CDR2 FQNEAQ (reference sequence). V shed 4 bases and J 4 bases; nucleotides not matched to a gene: 10. The CDR3 loop is CASSYMTGSGYNEQFF. CDR3 in DNA: TGTGCCAGCAGCTACATGACAGGGTCGGGGTACAATGAGCAGTTCTTC.

The J gene is TRBJ1-2, the V gene TRBV9, with TRBD1 matching 9 bases. The CDR3 is made up of 14 amino acids. CDR1 and CDR2 from the germline V gene are SGDLS and YYNGEE. Trimming took 4 bases from V and 5 from J; bases not matched to a gene: 6. The CDR3 region has the DNA TGTGCCAGCAGCTCGGGGACAGGGCGATATGGCTACACCTTC. Translation gives CASSSGTGRYGYTF. The full variable domain, rest sourced from reference TRBV9 and TRBJ1-2, is DSGVTQTPKHLITATGQRVTLRCSPRSGDLSVYWYQQSLDQGLQFLIQYYNGEERAKGNILERFSAQQFPDLHSELNLSSLELGDSALYFCASSSGTGRYGYTFGSGTRLTVV.

DNA for the CDR3: TGTGCCAGCTCACCACAGAGAGGGATGGACATTCAGTACTTC. Its protein product is CASSPQRGMDIQYF. The rearrangement uses TRBV18 and TRBJ2-4; D is possibly TRBD2 (5 bases). The V end lost 1 base, the J end lost 8 bases, and 12 bases lay between the germline ends. The CDR3 runs to 14 residues. Germline V gene sequence: CDR1 KGHSH, CDR2 LQKENI.

This clone occurred once. The chain is built from TRBV29-1 and TRBJ2-3, with D perhaps TRBD2 (5 bases). Germline V gives CDR1 SQVTM, CDR2 ANQGSEA. The CDR3 has 13 residues. The germline V and J ends were trimmed by 4 bases and 1 base, with 9 bases remaining between them. CDR3 sequence (DNA): TGCAGCGTTGTTAAGGGAGGCACAGATACGCAGTATTTT. Its protein product is CSVVKGGTDTQYF.

This sequence joins TRBV21-1 and TRBJ2-5; no check of the table's D call, TRBD2, against the DNA was made. Judging by the DNA end, TRBJ2-7 fits better; the J call may be wrong. TRBV21-1 is a pseudogene. This CDR3 is built from 19 residues. This CDR3 is CASSKECGSGPLPRYEQYF. CDR3 in DNA: TGTGCCAGCAGCAAAGAGTGTGGTAGCGGGCCCCTCCCCCGCTACGAGCAGTACTTC.

A few counts support this clone. The chain has TRBV30 and TRBJ1-4; possible D gene TRBD1, 6 bases. Germline values: CDR1 GTSNPN, CDR2 SVGIG (reference sequence). This CDR3 has 17 amino acids. V lost 0 bases and J 6 bases, leaving 20 bases between the germline ends. As DNA, the CDR3 is TGTGCCTGGAGTGTACGGGCTGGTACAGGGCTTTATGAAAAACTGTTTTTT. It codes for CAWSVRAGTGLYEKLFF.

The gene calls are TRBV5-4 and TRBJ2-7, with TRBD2 as a possible D gene (5 bases). CDR3 size: 15 residues. Germline V gene data show CDR1 as SGHNT and CDR2 as YYREEE (reference sequence). Trimming took off 1 base at V and 0 bases at J, with 11 bases between the two ends. This CDR3 is CASSLRLAGSYEQYF. The CDR3 nucleotides read TGTGCCAGCAGCTTGCGCCTGGCGGGCTCCTACGAGCAGTACTTC.

This chain links TRBV7-3 with TRBJ2-3; D is undetermined. Germline loops: CDR1 SGHTA, CDR2 FQGTGA. V lost 5 bases and J lost 4, with 13 bases in between. The CDR3 sequence is 14 residues long. The CDR3 DNA reads TGTGCCAGCAGCCTCCTTCCCGATCCAGATACGCAGTATTTT. This encodes CASSLLPDPDTQYF.

V usage is TRBV11-2 and J usage is TRBJ2-5; TRBD1 matches 9 bases. The DNA matches TRBJ2-7 better at its end, which makes the J call doubtful. In germline, CDR1 is SGHAT, CDR2 FQNNGV. The CDR3 spans 16 residues. The CDR3 sequence is CASSPLTGGVSFEQYF. The CDR3 nucleotides are TGTGCCAGCAGCCCTTTAACAGGGGGCGTTAGTTTCGAGCAGTACTTC.

The gene calls are TRBV15 and TRBJ2-2, with 8 bases aligning to TRBD1. The CDR3 loop spans 14 amino acids. CDR1 is LNHNV, CDR2 YYDKDF, per germline (reference sequence). V shed 5 bases and J 9 bases; nucleotides not matched to a gene: 8. CDR3 DNA: TGTGCCACCAGCTCCAAGGACAGGGACTGGGAGCTGTTTTTT. This codes for CATSSKDRDWELFF.

The chain recombines TRBV18 with TRBJ2-3; TRBD2 is a possible D gene (6 bases). Per the germline V gene, CDR1 is KGHSH and CDR2 is LQKENI. The V end was cut by 1 base, the J end by 8 bases, with 16 bases between. CDR3 length: 15 residues. CDR3 in amino acids: CASSPLTSNHGTQYF. The CDR3 DNA reads as TGTGCCAGCTCACCACTTACTAGCAATCATGGTACGCAGTATTTT.

CDR3 protein: CASSLEGPKISGNTIYF. CDR3 bases: TGCGCCAGCAGCCTGGAGGGACCAAAAATCTCTGGAAACACCATATATTTT. J is TRBJ1-3 and V is TRBV4-1; tentatively, D is TRBD1 (5 bases). V lost 4 bases, J lost 0 bases, and 16 bases lay in between. Germline V gives CDR1 MGHRA, CDR2 YSYEKL. CDR3 length: 17 amino acids.

In its sample, this clone ranks as medium-sized (0.01 to 0.1%). The chain recombines TRBV28 with TRBJ2-7; weak D call: TRBD2 (5 bases). This CDR3 region has 15 residues. Trimming removed 7 bases at V and 4 bases at J, with 20 bases between. Germline V CDR1 and CDR2: MDHEN, SYDVKM. The CDR3 DNA reads as TGTGCCAGCAATCGGAATAGCGCGGCGCAATACGAGCAGTACTTC. It yields the protein CASNRNSAAQYEQYF. Combining the CDR3 with reference TRBV28 and TRBJ2-7 gives the whole variable domain DVKVTQSSRYLVKRTGEKVFLECVQDMDHENMFWYRQDPGLGLRLIYFSYDVKMKEKGDIPEGYSVSREKKERFSLILESASTNQTSMYLCASNRNSAAQYEQYFGPGTRLTVT.

The V call is TRBV13, the J call TRBJ2-7, with no clear D. V was shortened by 1 base and J by 0 bases, with 7 bases between the two germline ends. The CDR3 is 14 amino acids. Germline assignment: CDR1 PRHDT and CDR2 FYEKMQ (reference sequence). CDR3 DNA sequence: TGTGCCAGCAGCTTAGCGGTCAGCTCCTACGAGCAGTACTTC. Translated, it gives CASSLAVSSYEQYF. Full variable domain (remainder filled in from reference TRBV13 and TRBJ2-7): AAGVIQSPRHLIKEKRETATLKCYPIPRHDTVYWYQQGPGQDPQFLISFYEKMQSDKGSIPDRFSAQQFSDYHSELNMSSLELGDSALYFCASSLAVSSYEQYFGPGTRLTVT.

The rearrangement links TRBV6-1 to TRBJ1-1; D ambiguous. Germline CDR1 MNHNS, CDR2 SASEGT. Between the trimmed V and J ends, which lost 5 bases and 5 bases, there was a span of 6 bases. The length of the CDR3 is 11 residues. DNA for the CDR3: TGTGCCAGCAGTTCTACGACTGAAGCTTTCTTT. Translation gives CASSSTTEAFF.

J is TRBJ1-1 and V is TRBV27; no clear D. Trimming cost V 7 bases and J 3 bases, with 0 bases left between them. The CDR3 loop spans 9 amino acids. CDR1 MNHEY and CDR2 SMNVEV come from the germline V gene (reference sequence). The CDR3 sequence: CASNTEAFF. The CDR3 DNA reads as TGTGCCAGCAACACTGAAGCTTTCTTT.

The V and J genes are TRBV15 and TRBJ2-1, with no clear D. V was pared by 0 bases and J by 15 bases, with 18 bases between. Germline lookup yields CDR1 LNHNV and CDR2 YYDKDF (reference sequence). The CDR3 loop spans 14 amino acids. This CDR3 is CATSREKVSPTPFF. In DNA form, the CDR3 reads TGTGCCACCAGCAGAGAGAAAGTTAGTCCCACCCCGTTCTTC.